Each of the 18 T cell receptor beta chains below was sequenced from the same sample in a study of cytomegalovirus exposure and HLA in healthy donors (dated by TCRdb to about 2017). Library construction relied on the immunoSEQ multiplex PCR assay. A mixture of 60 forward primers for TCR Vbeta segments and 13 reverse primers for TCR Jbeta segments was used in the multiplex PCR. Drawn from immuneACCESS, this table holds only the in-frame rearrangements with V and J called that TCRdb kept. Clones are partly lost; checked studies trace under half to an unresolved V gene and leave the rest unexplained. The sample records 200,000 to 250,000 clones, around four fifths of which are singletons. The ten top clones hold 2.7% of the sample. The sequenced sample was PBMCs. Receptors were obtained from a woman in her sixties or seventies in good health and CMV-seropositive.

The chain employs TRBV11-3 and TRBJ2-2, with 11 bases lining up with TRBD1. This CDR3 comprises 14 residues. V shed 5 bases and J 4 bases; nucleotides not matched to a gene: 0. Germline values: CDR1 SGHNT, CDR2 YENEEA. The CDR3 here is CASSGTGGTGELFF. In DNA form, the CDR3 reads TGTGCCAGCAGCGGGACAGGGGGCACCGGGGAGCTGTTTTTT.

This clone was detected only once. This rearrangement joins TRBV27 to TRBJ1-6; TRBD1 might be the D (5 bases). V dropped 2 bases and J dropped 11 bases, with 13 bases sitting between them. This CDR3 has 14 amino acids. Germline V gives CDR1 MNHEY, CDR2 SMNVEV (reference sequence). CDR3 bases: TGTGCCAGCAGTTTAAGGCAGGGCTTCGCACCCCTCCACTTT. It codes for CASSLRQGFAPLHF.

The gene calls are TRBV5-1 and TRBJ2-7, with 9 bases lining up with TRBD1. Per germline, CDR1 SGHRS and CDR2 YFSETQ. The ends lost 4 bases at V and 11 bases at J; junction bases unmatched: 10. CDR3 length equals 13 residues. The CDR3 here is CASSQENRDREYF. The CDR3 DNA is TGCGCCAGCAGCCAAGAAAACCGGGACAGGGAGTACTTC.

The chain recombines TRBV9 with TRBJ2-3, with 12 bases identical to TRBD2. V shed 4 bases and J 2 bases; nucleotides not matched to a gene: 5. The CDR3 has 16 amino acids. Germline-derived CDR1 and CDR2 are SGDLS and YYNGEE. CDR3 amino acids: CASSFSSGRVTDTQYF. For the CDR3, the DNA is TGTGCCAGCAGCTTTTCTAGCGGGAGGGTCACAGATACGCAGTATTTT.

The chain links TRBV6-4 to TRBJ2-5; 7 bases fit TRBD2. The germline gives CDR1 MRHNA, CDR2 SNTAGT. V was clipped by 5 bases and J by 4 bases; unmatched bases: 7. The CDR3 has 14 amino acids. Written as DNA, the CDR3 is TGTGCCAGCAGTCCCGATTGGGGGGGAGAGACCCAGTACTTC. Protein: CASSPDWGGETQYF.

A single count supports this clone. The gene calls are TRBV2 and TRBJ2-7; 9 bases are a match to TRBD2. Germline loops: CDR1 SNHLY, CDR2 FYNNEI. Unmatched junction bases numbered 6, after V lost 4 bases and J lost 2 bases. The CDR3 consists of 15 residues. CDR3 nucleotides: TGTGCCAGCAGTGGTTCTAGCGGGACCACCTACGAGCAGTACTTC. Its protein product is CASSGSSGTTYEQYF.

Only a few counts were recorded for this clone. This CDR3 is CASSLAQGLSSYNEQFF. Here the CDR3 DNA reads TGTGCCAGCAGCTTAGCCCAGGGGCTAAGCTCCTACAATGAGCAGTTCTTC. The chain recombines TRBV7-2 with TRBJ2-1; D is perhaps TRBD1 (6 bases). The CDR3 covers 17 residues. Germline V gene data show CDR1 as SGHTA and CDR2 as FQGNSA. With 0 bases removed from V and 0 bases from J, the gap between germline ends came to 12 bases.

This clone was observed once. CDR3 bases: TGTGCCACCAGCAGAGACACAACGCCTGGAAACACCATATATTTT. Translated, it gives CATSRDTTPGNTIYF. The V gene is TRBV15, the J gene TRBJ1-3, with D hard to call. With 0 bases removed from V and 2 bases from J, the gap between germline ends came to 8 bases. The CDR3 sequence is 15 residues long. From germline, CDR1 is LNHNV and CDR2 YYDKDF (reference sequence).

This sequence joins TRBV7-9 and TRBJ2-1; 11 nucleotides align to TRBD2. The length of the CDR3 is 16 residues. Germline CDR1 SEHNR, CDR2 FQNEAQ (reference sequence). Unmatched junction bases numbered 9, after V lost 5 bases and J lost 6 bases. CDR3 bases: TGTGCCAGCAGCGCCACTAGCGGGGGACACCGCAATGAGCAGTTCTTC. This gives the protein CASSATSGGHRNEQFF.

The chain employs TRBV7-9 and TRBJ2-1; D call uncertain. The CDR3 sequence is 15 residues long. The germline V gene has CDR1 SEHNR and CDR2 FQNEAQ (reference sequence). V shed 0 bases and J shed 9 bases, with 15 bases lying between them. The CDR3 DNA is TGTGCCAGCAGCTTAGCGAGGTCGGCAATCGGTGAGCAGTTCTTC. This gives the protein CASSLARSAIGEQFF.

J is TRBJ2-1 and V is TRBV29-1; tentative D call: TRBD1 (6 bases). Germline CDR1 and CDR2: SQVTM and ANQGSEA. The CDR3 totals 12 residues. The ends were cut back, 2 bases at V and 9 bases at J, with 11 bases in the middle. The CDR3 is CSVEIRGGEQFF. DNA of the CDR3: TGCAGCGTTGAAATCAGGGGTGGTGAGCAGTTCTTC.

The J gene is TRBJ1-1, the V gene TRBV18, with D possibly matching TRBD1 (5 bases). Germline V gene sequence: CDR1 KGHSH, CDR2 LQKENI. V dropped 2 bases and J dropped 4 bases, with 17 bases sitting between them. The CDR3 consists of 16 residues. CDR3 loop: CASSPKGERGRTEAFF. The CDR3 DNA reads TGTGCCAGCTCACCAAAAGGGGAAAGGGGCCGCACTGAAGCTTTCTTT.

The genes are TRBV7-2 and TRBJ2-7, with TRBD1 identical over 9 bases. CDR3 length: 15 residues. CDR1 and CDR2 (germline): SGHTA, FQGNSA. V shed 6 bases, J shed 2 bases, and the junction held 8 bases outside the gene matches. The CDR3 sequence: CASRQTGGPTYEQYF. DNA of the CDR3: TGTGCCAGCAGACAAACAGGGGGCCCAACCTACGAGCAGTACTTC.

The chain joins TRBV30 to TRBJ1-5; D gene unclear. Germline values: CDR1 GTSNPN, CDR2 SVGIG (reference sequence). The CDR3 runs 13 residues. V lost 1 base to trimming and J lost 3 bases, with 7 bases between them. The CDR3 DNA follows: TGTGCCTGGAGTGCTCAGGTCAATCAGCCCCAGCATTTT. Protein: CAWSAQVNQPQHF.

The chain combines TRBV15 with TRBJ2-1; TRBD2 matches 7 bases. CDR3 size: 16 residues. The germline CDR1 and CDR2 sequences are LNHNV and YYDKDF (reference sequence). V trimming: 5 bases; J trimming: 1 base; junction bases outside the gene matches: 8. The CDR3 nucleotides read TGTGCCACCAGCCGAAAGAGTAGCGGGTCCTACAATGAGCAGTTCTTC. Encoded protein: CATSRKSSGSYNEQFF.

As regards this clone: This likely comes from a read error, as the CDR3 has no conserved phenylalanine or tryptophan at its end. The CDR3 coding sequence is TGTGCCACCAGCAGTGCAGGAACGTACGAGCAGTACCTC. The encoded protein is CATSSAGTYEQYL. The chain links TRBV15 to TRBJ2-7; D unresolved. Trimming pared 3 bases from V and 4 bases from J, leaving 10 bases between. Germline V CDR1 and CDR2: LNHNV, YYDKDF (reference sequence). This CDR3 region has 13 residues.

The rearrangement links TRBV29-1 to TRBJ1-5; 7 bases match TRBD1. This CDR3 has 13 residues. Unmatched junction bases numbered 5, after V lost 6 bases and J lost 3 bases. Germline CDR1 SQVTM, CDR2 ANQGSEA. This chain's CDR3 is CSVLGQNNQPQHF. In nucleotides, the CDR3 is TGCAGCGTCCTGGGACAGAACAATCAGCCCCAGCATTTT.

The rearrangement links TRBV6-1 to TRBJ2-2; 7 bases agree with TRBD2. This CDR3 is built from 15 residues. V was pared by 7 bases and J by 6 bases, with 11 bases of the junction left unmatched. Germline V gene data show CDR1 as MNHNS and CDR2 as SASEGT. The CDR3 nucleotides read TGTGCCAGCAAAGGGAGCGGGGTATATGCCGGGGAGCTGTTTTTT. This translates into CASKGSGVYAGELFF.